This TCR beta chain is drawn from a study of blood T cell repertoires in COVID-19. About the research overall: COVID-19 samples collected from the United States, Italy and Spain covered acute and convalescent phases.

The data were produced by immunoSEQ multiplex PCR, yet TCRdb's version contains in-frame clones alone and is incomplete. The table lists 200,000 or so clones, roughly 80% of them singletons. In its sample, this clone was seen many times. The CDR3 totals 16 residues. Germline CDR1 is SGHRS and CDR2 is YFSETQ. The V end was cut by 0 bases, the J end by 3 bases, with 16 bases between. The gene calls are TRBV5-1 and TRBJ2-7; possibly TRBD2 for D (5 bases). The sample comprised peripheral blood. This TCR derives from a woman in her 30s who had recovered from COVID-19. This chain's CDR3 is CASSLDERVGSYEQYF. In nucleotides, the CDR3 is TGCGCCAGCAGCTTGGATGAGAGGGTCGGAAGCTACGAGCAGTACTTC.